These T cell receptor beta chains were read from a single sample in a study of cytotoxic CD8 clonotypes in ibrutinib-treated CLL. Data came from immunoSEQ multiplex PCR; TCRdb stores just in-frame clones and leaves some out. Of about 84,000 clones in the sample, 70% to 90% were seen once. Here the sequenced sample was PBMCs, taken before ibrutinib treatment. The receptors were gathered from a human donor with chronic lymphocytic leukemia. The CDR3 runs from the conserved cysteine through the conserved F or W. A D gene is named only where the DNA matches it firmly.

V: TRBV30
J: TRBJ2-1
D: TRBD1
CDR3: CAWRLRDRGDEQFF

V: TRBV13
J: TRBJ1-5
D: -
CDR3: CASSLKGQPQHF

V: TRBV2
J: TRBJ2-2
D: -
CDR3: CASSEIGAGDDGELFF

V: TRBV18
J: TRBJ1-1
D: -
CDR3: CASSRGVNTEAFF

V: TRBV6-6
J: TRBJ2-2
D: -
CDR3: CASSRRSNTGELFF

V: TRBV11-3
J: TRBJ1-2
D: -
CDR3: CASSLDRVRQGSLDQYGYTF

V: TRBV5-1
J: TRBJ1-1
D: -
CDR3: CASSDWRPGFGGGLNTEAFF

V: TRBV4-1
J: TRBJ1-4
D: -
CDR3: CASSQDSFTNEKLFF

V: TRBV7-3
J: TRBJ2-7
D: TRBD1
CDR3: CASSLEGTGTHEQYF

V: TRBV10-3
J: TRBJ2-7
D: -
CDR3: CAISEGDRREQYF

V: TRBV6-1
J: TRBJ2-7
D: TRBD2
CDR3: CASSERAGAIDEQYF

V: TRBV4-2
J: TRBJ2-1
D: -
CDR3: CASSDRAYNEQFF

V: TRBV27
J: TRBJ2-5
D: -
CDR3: CARPPRETQYF

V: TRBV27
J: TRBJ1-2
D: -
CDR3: CASSLRAGSYTF

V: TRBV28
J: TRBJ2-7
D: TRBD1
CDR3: CASSLRTGAYEQYF

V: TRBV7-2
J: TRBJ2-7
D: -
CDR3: CASSWDEGPRGYEQYF

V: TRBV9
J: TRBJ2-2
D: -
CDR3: CASTRPGVLNTGELFF

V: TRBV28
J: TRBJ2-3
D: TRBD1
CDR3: CASRPLPGRGPTDTQYF

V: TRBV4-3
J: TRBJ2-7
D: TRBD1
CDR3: CASSQEGPVPGQYPYEQYF

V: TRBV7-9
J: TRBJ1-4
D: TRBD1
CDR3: CASSLSRDRLGEKLFF

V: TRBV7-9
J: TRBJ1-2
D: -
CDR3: CASSLSYRGVSVYGYTF

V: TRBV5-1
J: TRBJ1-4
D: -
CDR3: CASRVATNEKLFF

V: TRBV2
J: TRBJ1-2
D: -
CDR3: CASSEAGWDGYTF

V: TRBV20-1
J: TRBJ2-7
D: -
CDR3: CSATVAYEQYF

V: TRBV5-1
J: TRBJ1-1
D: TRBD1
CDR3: CASSSQGGNTEAFF

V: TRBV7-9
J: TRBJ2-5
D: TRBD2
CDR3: CASSPAGRGGGHQETQYF

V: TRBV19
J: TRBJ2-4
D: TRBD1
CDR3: CASSVSGTARAKNIQYF

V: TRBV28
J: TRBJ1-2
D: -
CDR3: CASSLGRGPTAFSYGYTF

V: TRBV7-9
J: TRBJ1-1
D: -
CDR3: CASSQGMLTEAFF

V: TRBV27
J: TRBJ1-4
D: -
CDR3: CASSQQGLDEKLFF

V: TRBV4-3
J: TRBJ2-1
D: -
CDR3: CASSQVTHGNEQFF

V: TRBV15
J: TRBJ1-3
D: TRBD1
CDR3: CATSRAAGGNRNTIYF

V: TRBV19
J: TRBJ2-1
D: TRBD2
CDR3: CATSQRDWKNEQFF

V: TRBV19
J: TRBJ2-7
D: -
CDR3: CASRTRGASSYEQYF

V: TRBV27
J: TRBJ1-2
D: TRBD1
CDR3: CASSRWGGQNNYGYTF

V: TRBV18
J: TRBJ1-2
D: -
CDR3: CASSPPGRGGTYGYTF

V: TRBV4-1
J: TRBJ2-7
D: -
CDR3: CASSRDLSSYEQYF

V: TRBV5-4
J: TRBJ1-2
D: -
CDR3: CASSLEMGAWQSGYTF

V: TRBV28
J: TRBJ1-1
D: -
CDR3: CASSTPGTEAFF

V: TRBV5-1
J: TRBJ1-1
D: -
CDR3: CASSLAGMNTEAFF

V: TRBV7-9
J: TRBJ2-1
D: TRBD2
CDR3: CASSPSGSSDEQFF

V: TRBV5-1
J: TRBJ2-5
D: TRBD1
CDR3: CASSPGTGEETQYF

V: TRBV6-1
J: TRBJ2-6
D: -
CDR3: CASTHANVLTF

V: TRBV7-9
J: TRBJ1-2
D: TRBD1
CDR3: CASSSTGDYGYTF

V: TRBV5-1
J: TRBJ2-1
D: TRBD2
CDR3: CASSRRTSGTYNEQFF

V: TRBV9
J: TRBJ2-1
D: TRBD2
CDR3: CASSSNGASGMRNEQFF

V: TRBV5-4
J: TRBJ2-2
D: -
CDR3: CASTARGGELFF

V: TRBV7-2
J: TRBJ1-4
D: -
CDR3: CASRTGFTTNEKLFF

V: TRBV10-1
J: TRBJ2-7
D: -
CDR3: CASSESISTYEQYF

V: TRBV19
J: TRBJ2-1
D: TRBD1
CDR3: CASRDPGQGRRNEQFF